These 4 T cell receptor beta chains originate from one sample sequenced in a study of blood T cell repertoires in COVID-19. Here immunoSEQ multiplex PCR was the method, and the copy in TCRdb shows in-frame clones only, minus some. The data hold roughly 170,000 clones, with 86% observed a single time. Source material: peripheral blood. Receptors originate from a man between 65 and 79 years old with active or convalescent COVID-19.

The J gene is TRBJ1-1, the V gene TRBV30; perhaps TRBD1 as D (5 bases). The ends were cut back, 3 bases at V and 2 bases at J, with 13 bases in the middle. CDR1 GTSNPN and CDR2 SVGIG come from the germline V gene (reference sequence). The CDR3 runs to 14 residues. The CDR3 sequence is CAWRRLGPNTEAFF. CDR3 in DNA: TGTGCCTGGAGAAGGCTGGGGCCAAACACTGAAGCTTTCTTT.

The chain recombines TRBV9 with TRBJ2-7; 15 bases are shared with TRBD2. From germline, CDR1 is SGDLS and CDR2 YYNGEE. V was pared by 5 bases and J by 6 bases, with 12 bases of the junction left unmatched. CDR3 length: 17 amino acids. CDR3 DNA: TGTGCCAGCAGTTTAACCGGGACTAGCGGGGGGCTCGGCGAGCAGTACTTC. This sequence encodes CASSLTGTSGGLGEQYF.

The V gene is TRBV18, the J gene TRBJ2-2; 7 bases agree with TRBD1. Per germline, CDR1 KGHSH and CDR2 LQKENI. The CDR3 loop spans 15 amino acids. J gave up 5 bases and V 6 bases, and 9 bases lay outside the gene matches. The CDR3 region has the DNA TGTGCCAGCTCCCGACGACAGGGCCCGACCGGGGAGCTGTTTTTT. Amino acid sequence: CASSRRQGPTGELFF.

V and J are TRBV4-1 and TRBJ2-6; D might be TRBD1 (5 bases). This CDR3 comprises 20 residues. Trimming took off 0 bases at V and 0 bases at J, with 18 bases between the two ends. CDR1 is MGHRA, CDR2 YSYEKL, per germline. The CDR3 DNA is TGCGCCAGCAGCCAAGATTTTCGGAAGGGGATAAGCTCTGGGGCCAACGTCCTGACTTTC. Its translation is CASSQDFRKGISSGANVLTF.